This TCR beta chain was obtained from a study of resident and recirculating memory T cells in vitiligo. Study as a whole: Each patient gave two lesional and two nonlesional epidermal shave biopsies, plus PBMCs. Whole samples, not sorted cells, were homogenized and used for genomic DNA extraction.

Stability required unchanged lesions during the previous 6 months. Confetti depigmentation, marking active vitiligo, was absent in these patients. Here immunoSEQ multiplex PCR was the method, and the copy in TCRdb shows in-frame clones only, minus some. This sample has 60,000 to 80,000 clones, with approximately 89% found just once. Trimming left V 0 bases short and J 8 bases short, with 17 bases between. Per germline, CDR1 LGHNA and CDR2 YNFKEQ. This CDR3 region has 16 residues. The sequenced sample consisted of blood. The TCR comes from a male donor with vitiligo. This chain connects TRBV4-2 to TRBJ1-3; D might be TRBD1 (6 bases). The chain's CDR3 is CASSQEAGAAGHTIYF. The CDR3, as DNA: TGTGCCAGCAGCCAAGAAGCAGGGGCGGCGGGTCACACCATATATTTT.